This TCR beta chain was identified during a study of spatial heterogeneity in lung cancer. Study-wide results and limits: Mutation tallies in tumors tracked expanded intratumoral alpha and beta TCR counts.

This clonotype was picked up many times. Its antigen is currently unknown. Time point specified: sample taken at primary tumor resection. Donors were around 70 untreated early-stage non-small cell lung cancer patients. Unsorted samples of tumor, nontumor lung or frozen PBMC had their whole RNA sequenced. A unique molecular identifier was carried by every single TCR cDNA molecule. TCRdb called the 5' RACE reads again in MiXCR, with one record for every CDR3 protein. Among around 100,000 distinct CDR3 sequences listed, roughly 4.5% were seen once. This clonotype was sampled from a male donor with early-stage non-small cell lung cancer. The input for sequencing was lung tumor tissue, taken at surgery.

The CDR3 nucleotides are TGTGCCAGCAGCTTAGCGGCACCCCAGTTGGAGACCCAGTACTTC. Translated, it gives CASSLAAPQLETQYF. This chain joins TRBV7-8 and TRBJ2-5; D ambiguous. The CDR3 runs to 15 residues. V was trimmed by 0 bases and J by 5 bases, leaving 13 bases between them. Germline CDR1 is SGHVS and CDR2 is FQNEAQ.